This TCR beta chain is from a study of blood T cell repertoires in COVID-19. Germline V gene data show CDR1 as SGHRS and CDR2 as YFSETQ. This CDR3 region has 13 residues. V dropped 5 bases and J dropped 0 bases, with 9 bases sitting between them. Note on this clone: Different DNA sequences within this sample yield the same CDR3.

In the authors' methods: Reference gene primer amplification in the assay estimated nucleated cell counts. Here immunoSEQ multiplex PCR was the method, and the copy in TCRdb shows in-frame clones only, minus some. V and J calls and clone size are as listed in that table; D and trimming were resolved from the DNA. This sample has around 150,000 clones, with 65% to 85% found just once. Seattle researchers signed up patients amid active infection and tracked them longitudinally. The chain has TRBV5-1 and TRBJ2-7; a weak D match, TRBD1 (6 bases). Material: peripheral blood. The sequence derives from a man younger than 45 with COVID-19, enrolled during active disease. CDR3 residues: CASSGGSSYEQYF. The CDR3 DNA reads TGCGCCAGCAGTGGGGGCAGCTCCTACGAGCAGTACTTC.